These 5 T cell receptor beta chains were all obtained from the same sample, sequenced in a study of vaccination effects on CD4 cells after COVID-19. Once cultured for 10 days, the cells underwent separation to obtain CD4+ T cells. Each participant was administered two doses of either the BNT162b2 or the mRNA-1273 vaccine. Libraries were prepared by immunoSEQ multiplex PCR; TCRdb keeps only in-frame clonotypes and omits some of them. In the table there are about 45,000 clones, 65% to 80% of which are singletons. No antigen has been assigned to these receptors. The sample consisted of CD4+ T cells from PBMCs cultured without peptide, taken after COVID-19 vaccination. These receptors were taken from a human donor who received a COVID-19 vaccine.

This clone was recorded only once. The genes are TRBV5-8 and TRBJ2-1, with TRBD1 identical over 8 bases. The ends lost 6 bases at V and 8 bases at J; junction bases unmatched: 19. CDR1 and CDR2 from the germline V gene are SGHTS and YDEGEE. The length of the CDR3 is 17 residues. The DNA for the CDR3 is TGTGCCAGCATTGGACAGGGTCTTTCTCGGGGCTTCCATGAGCAGTTCTTC. It is translated as CASIGQGLSRGFHEQFF.

The chain joins TRBV24-1 to TRBJ1-1; weak D call: TRBD1 (5 bases). The CDR3 consists of 12 residues. Trimming pared 1 base from V and 10 bases from J, leaving 9 bases between. Germline V gene sequence: CDR1 KGHDR, CDR2 SFDVKD. The CDR3 here is CATSDFEGVAFF. DNA for the CDR3: TGTGCCACCAGTGATTTCGAAGGGGTAGCTTTCTTT.

The chain carries TRBV5-1 and TRBJ2-3, with 9 bases aligning to TRBD2. This CDR3 contains 14 residues. Germline CDR1 reads SGHRS; CDR2 reads YFSETQ. Trimming took 4 bases from V and 2 from J; bases not matched to a gene: 2. The CDR3 is CASSRLADTDTQYF. CDR3 in DNA: TGCGCCAGCAGCAGACTAGCGGACACAGATACGCAGTATTTT.

As DNA, the CDR3 is TGTGCCACCAGTGACGAGAAGAAGGTGAGCTACACCTTC. It is translated as CATSDEKKVSYTF. The chain combines TRBV24-1 with TRBJ1-2; the D is unclear. The germline V and J ends were trimmed by 4 bases and 9 bases, with 14 bases remaining between them. This CDR3 comprises 13 residues. CDR1 KGHDR and CDR2 SFDVKD come from the germline V gene.

The chain couples TRBV7-9 to TRBJ1-4; the D gene is possibly TRBD1 (5 bases). The CDR3 length is 15 residues. CDR1 is SEHNR and CDR2 is FQNEAQ in the germline V gene (reference sequence). V was clipped by 0 bases and J by 3 bases, with 8 bases between them. This CDR3 is CASSLAGGANEKLFF. CDR3 nucleotides: TGTGCCAGCAGCTTAGCGGGGGGAGCTAATGAAAAACTGTTTTTT.